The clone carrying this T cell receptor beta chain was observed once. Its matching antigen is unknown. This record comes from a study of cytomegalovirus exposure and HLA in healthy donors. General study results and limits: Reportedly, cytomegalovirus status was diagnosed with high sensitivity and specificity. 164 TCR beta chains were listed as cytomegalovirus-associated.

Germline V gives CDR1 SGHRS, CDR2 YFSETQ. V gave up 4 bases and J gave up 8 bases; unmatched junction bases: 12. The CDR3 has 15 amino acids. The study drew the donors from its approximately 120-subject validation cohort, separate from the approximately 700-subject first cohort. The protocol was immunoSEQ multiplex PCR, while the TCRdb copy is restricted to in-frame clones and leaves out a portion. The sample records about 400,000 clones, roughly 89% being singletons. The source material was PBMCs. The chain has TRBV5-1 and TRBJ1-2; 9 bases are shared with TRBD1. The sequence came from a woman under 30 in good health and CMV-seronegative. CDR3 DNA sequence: TGCGCCAGCAGCCTAGACTGGACAGGGGATTTCGGCTACACCTTC. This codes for CASSLDWTGDFGYTF. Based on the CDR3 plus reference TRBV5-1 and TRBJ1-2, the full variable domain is KAGVTQTPRYLIKTRGQQVTLSCSPISGHRSVSWYQQTPGQGLQFLFEYFSETQRNKGNFPGRFSGRQFSNSRSEMNVSTLELGDSALYLCASSLDWTGDFGYTFGSGTRLTVV.